This T cell receptor beta chain was recorded in a study of T-cell memory formation after mild COVID-19. Study overall: TCR clusters showed largely donor specificity.

General study points: What remained unconfirmed was the SARS-CoV-2 specificity of second-wave clones peaking on day 37. Contracting CD4+ clones lay largely in CM and EM, with CD8+ ones residing in EMRA.

Concerning this clonotype: Its antigen is still unknown.

Trimming cost V 8 bases and J 6 bases; bases outside gene matches: 7. CDR1 is DFQATT, CDR2 SNEGSKA, per germline (reference sequence). The CDR3 is made up of 12 amino acids. TCRdb redid the calling of the 5' RACE reads with MiXCR, one entry per CDR3 protein. The table records around 340,000 distinct CDR3 sequences, roughly 13% of them present only once. This chain uses TRBV20-1 with TRBJ1-5; 7 bases agree with TRBD1. This clonotype was obtained from a man younger than 35 who had mild COVID-19 (a few samples of this study predate the infection). Cell type and time point are not known. The sequencing sample was made of PBMCs or a T cell subset sorted from them (not recorded which). The CDR3 here is CSFRQGGQPQHF. The CDR3 bases are TGCAGTTTTCGACAGGGCGGTCAGCCCCAGCATTTT.